This record looks at one T cell receptor beta chain sequence and its context. Its target is not known. The CDR3 length is 18 residues. Germline V gene data show CDR1 as SGHVS and CDR2 as FQNEAQ. V was clipped by 5 bases and J by 0 bases, with 17 bases between them. PCR used 60 Vbeta primers and 13 Jbeta primers. This table comes from immunoSEQ multiplex PCR, and its TCRdb copy is limited to in-frame clones, with some not included. The data hold some 160,000 clones, with over 75% observed a single time. This record comes from a study of cytomegalovirus exposure and HLA in healthy donors. Study-level points and caveats: A missense variant in DCLRE1C was later tied to TCR beta V- and J-gene trimming. No immune exposure information besides CMV serostatus was available.

This TCR derives from a male donor in good health and CMV-seronegative. The chain links TRBV7-8 to TRBJ2-6, with D possibly being TRBD1 (6 bases). The sequenced sample was PBMCs. The CDR3 spells CASSATGQKYSGANVLTF. The CDR3 nucleotides are TGTGCCAGCAGCGCGACGGGACAAAAGTACTCTGGGGCCAACGTCCTGACTTTC.